The clone carrying this TCR beta chain was counted a few times. CDR1 is SGHTA, CDR2 FQGNSA, per germline. Germline trimming cut 2 bases from V and 8 bases from J; bases unmatched to any gene: 7. The CDR3 runs 15 residues. The source of the sample is a study of T cell changes during pregnancy in multiple sclerosis. Assay used: immunoSEQ multiplex PCR; TCRdb lists only in-frame clones, some missing. Of 45,000 or so clones in the sample, 85% to 90% were seen once. This clonotype was sampled from a female donor in good health, enrolled as a control in a pregnancy study. Sequenced material: CD8+ T cells from peripheral blood mononuclear cells, taken after pregnancy. The genes are TRBV7-2 and TRBJ2-1, with TRBD2 identical over 9 bases. As DNA, the CDR3 is TGTGCCAGCAGCTTACATAGCGGGGGCTTTGATGAGCAGTTCTTC. Its translation is CASSLHSGGFDEQFF.